The present TCR delta chain was sequenced within a study of gamma-delta chains in newborns, infants, children. The junction had 4 bases not matched to a gene; V was cut back by 2 bases and J by 0 bases. This CDR3 spans 19 amino acids. Germline V gene data show CDR1 as GEAIGNYY and CDR2 as EKD. This clone has just a few counts. A much larger clone lies a single base off, so this may be a read error. TCRdb reprocessed the reads using CATT. The sample contains several thousand delta-chain clones, 2.1% of which appear only once. The TCR originated in a child who was a newborn, infant or young child, either healthy, febrile or measles-vaccinated (not recorded which). The sample was blood. This chain joins TRDV2 and TRDJ3; 12 nucleotides agree with TRDD3. The DNA of the CDR3 is TGTGCCTGTGACAATACTGGGGGATACATCTCCTGGGACACCCGACAGATGTTTTTC. This encodes CACDNTGGYISWDTRQMFF.